The 8 T cell receptor beta chains listed next were all sequenced from one sample in a study of T cell responses to AZD1222 COVID-19 vaccine. Produced via immunoSEQ multiplex PCR; TCRdb's table is partial and in-frame only. The sample has about 120,000 clones, 75% to 95% seen once. The sample here was peripheral blood, taken 28 days after the second dose of the MenACWY control vaccine. The receptors shown here come from an adult who received the MenACWY meningococcal vaccine as a control.

The V gene is TRBV19, the J gene TRBJ1-2; D is undetermined. Germline CDR1 is LNHDA and CDR2 is SQIVND (reference sequence). Trimming shortened V by 5 bases and J by 4 bases, and 11 bases separated the two germline ends. CDR3 length equals 13 residues. The CDR3: CASSRVPSYGYTF. The CDR3 DNA follows: TGTGCCAGTAGTCGCGTTCCCTCCTATGGCTACACCTTC.

The chain recombines TRBV29-1 with TRBJ1-1; D unresolved. This CDR3 has 12 residues. Germline V gene sequence: CDR1 SQVTM, CDR2 ANQGSEA. The V gene lost 7 bases and the J gene lost 5 bases, with 14 bases spanning the gap. CDR3: CSAGKGGTEAFF. The CDR3 bases are TGCAGCGCCGGTAAAGGAGGAACTGAAGCTTTCTTT. The full variable domain, in which reference TRBV29-1 and TRBJ1-1 provide the parts outside the CDR3, is SAVISQKPSRDICQRGTSLTIQCQVDSQVTMMFWYRQQPGQSLTLIATANQGSEATYESGFVIDKFPISRPNLTFSTLTVSNMSPEDSSIYLCSAGKGGTEAFFGQGTRLTVV.

This chain links TRBV9 with TRBJ2-4; D is possibly TRBD1 or TRBD2 (7 bases each). This CDR3 comprises 16 residues. Germline V gene lookup returns CDR1 SGDLS and CDR2 YYNGEE. V was pared by 0 bases and J by 0 bases, with 10 bases between. The CDR3 DNA sequence: TGTGCCAGCAGCGTAGCAGGGGGGGGAGCCAAAAACATTCAGTACTTC. Residues: CASSVAGGGAKNIQYF.

The chain combines TRBV9 with TRBJ1-2, with D possibly being TRBD1 (5 bases). The CDR3 consists of 14 residues. In germline, CDR1 is SGDLS, CDR2 YYNGEE. V shed 3 bases and J shed 7 bases, with 16 bases lying between them. CDR3 DNA sequence: TGTGCCAGCAGCGAGGGGCAGGGTGGTGCTGGCTACACCTTC. It is translated as CASSEGQGGAGYTF. Together with reference TRBV9 and TRBJ1-2, the CDR3 gives the full variable domain: DSGVTQTPKHLITATGQRVTLRCSPRSGDLSVYWYQQSLDQGLQFLIQYYNGEERAKGNILERFSAQQFPDLHSELNLSSLELGDSALYFCASSEGQGGAGYTFGSGTRLTVV.

This sequence joins TRBV4-1 and TRBJ2-7; D is ambiguous. Germline V lookup: CDR1 MGHRA, CDR2 YSYEKL. This CDR3 has 16 amino acids. V was shortened by 1 base and J by 1 base, with 14 bases between the two germline ends. DNA of the CDR3: TGCGCCAGCAGCCAAGTCGCGGCTACCGGATCCTACGAGCAGTACTTC. It encodes CASSQVAATGSYEQYF.

This sequence joins TRBV27 and TRBJ1-5, with D possibly being TRBD1 (5 bases). There are 17 residues in the CDR3. CDR1 MNHEY and CDR2 SMNVEV come from the germline V gene (reference sequence). V gave up 0 bases and J gave up 3 bases, with 15 bases separating them. The CDR3 spells CASSLSYLGGINQPQHF. DNA of the CDR3: TGTGCCAGCAGTTTATCCTACCTCGGGGGGATCAATCAGCCCCAGCATTTT.

The chain employs TRBV3-1 (or the pseudogene TRBV3-2) and TRBJ2-7; 9 positions agree with TRBD2. The CDR3 extends over 17 amino acids. V lost 5 bases and J lost 2; bases outside the gene matches: 13. CDR1 LGHDT and CDR2 YNNKEL come from the germline V gene (reference sequence). The CDR3 nucleotides are TGTGCCAGCAGCGAAGCGATCGGACTAGCGAGAACCTACGAGCAGTACTTC. Protein sequence: CASSEAIGLARTYEQYF.

J is TRBJ2-5 and V is TRBV2; weak D call: TRBD1 (5 bases). CDR1 is SNHLY and CDR2 is FYNNEI in the germline V gene. The CDR3 runs 13 residues. V was clipped by 7 bases and J by 5 bases, with 14 bases between them. The CDR3 sequence: CASNPDSRETQYF. DNA for the CDR3: TGTGCCAGCAACCCCGACAGCCGGGAGACCCAGTACTTC. Looking up the rest from reference TRBV2 and TRBJ2-5 gives the full variable domain: EPEVTQTPSHQVTQMGQEVILRCVPISNHLYFYWYRQILGQKVEFLVSFYNNEISEKSEIFDDQFSVERPDGSNFTLKIRSTKLEDSAMYFCASNPDSRETQYFGPGTRLLVL.